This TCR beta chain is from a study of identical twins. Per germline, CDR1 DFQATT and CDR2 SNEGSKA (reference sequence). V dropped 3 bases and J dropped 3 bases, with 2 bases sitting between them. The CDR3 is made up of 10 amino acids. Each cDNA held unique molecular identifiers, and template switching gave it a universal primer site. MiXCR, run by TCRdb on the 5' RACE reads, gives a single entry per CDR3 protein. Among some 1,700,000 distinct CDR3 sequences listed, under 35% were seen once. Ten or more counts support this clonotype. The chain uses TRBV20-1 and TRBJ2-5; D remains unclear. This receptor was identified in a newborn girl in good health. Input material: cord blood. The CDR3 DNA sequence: TGCAGTGCTAGTGAAGAGACCCAGTACTTC. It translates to CSASEETQYF.